A single TCR beta chain is shown here with its context. Its antigen remains unidentified. The V end lost 4 bases, the J end lost 5 bases, and 8 bases lay between the germline ends. The germline V gene encodes CDR1 SGHVS and CDR2 FQNEAQ. The CDR3 spans 12 residues. The data stem from a study of OX40 agonist ivuxolimab in advanced cancers. Libraries were prepared by immunoSEQ multiplex PCR; TCRdb keeps only in-frame clonotypes and omits some of them. The sample holds around 15,000 clones, roughly 84% seen once. General study points: It was also the case that some nonresponders had low normalized T-cell clonal expansion.

The rearrangement uses TRBV7-8 and TRBJ1-2; D gene uncertain. The material sequenced was CD4+ or CD8+ T cells sorted from blood, taken in a trial of the OX40 agonist ivuxolimab. The receptor's source is an adult with an advanced solid tumor such as melanoma, head and neck, liver or kidney cancer. The CDR3 here is CASSSHGYGYTF. For the CDR3, the DNA is TGTGCCAGCAGCTCGCACGGTTATGGCTACACCTTC.